This TCR beta chain was sequenced in a study of tumor-infiltrating lymphocytes in glioblastoma multiforme. Germline-derived CDR1 and CDR2 are MDHEN and SYDVKM. This CDR3 comprises 17 residues. V shed 5 bases and J shed 7 bases, with 26 bases lying between them. The study, taken as a whole, reports: Clone frequencies may be distorted by unequal TCR transcripts per cell. TCR plus mutation findings rest on a single glioblastoma patient.

TCR beta libraries were built from RNA through three nested multiplex PCR rounds using modified ARM-PCR. No unique molecular identifiers were described for these TCRB libraries. TCRdb re-called the multiplex PCR reads through MiXCR, storing one row per CDR3 protein. The sample carries roughly 10,000 distinct CDR3 sequences, roughly 65% recorded once. Remarks on this clonotype: Its antigen is unknown. A much larger clone differs by one base, so this may be a read error.

The V gene is TRBV28, the J gene TRBJ1-1, with a tentative D call TRBD1 (5 bases). The receptor was isolated from a male donor with glioblastoma. Sequenced material: brain tumor tissue. The CDR3 DNA reads as TGTGCCAGCAGTCCCCCGACAAGGGTCTACACGGACATTGAAGCTTTCTTT. It translates to CASSPPTRVYTDIEAFF.